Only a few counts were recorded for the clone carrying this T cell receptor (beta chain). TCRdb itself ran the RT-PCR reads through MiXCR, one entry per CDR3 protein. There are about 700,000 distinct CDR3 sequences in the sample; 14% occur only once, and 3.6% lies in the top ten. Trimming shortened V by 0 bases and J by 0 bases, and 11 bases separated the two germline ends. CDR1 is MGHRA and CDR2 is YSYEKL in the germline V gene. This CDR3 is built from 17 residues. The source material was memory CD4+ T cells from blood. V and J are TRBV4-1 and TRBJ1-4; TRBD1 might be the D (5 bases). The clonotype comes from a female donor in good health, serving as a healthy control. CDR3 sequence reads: CASSQDHTGATNEKLFF. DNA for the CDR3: TGCGCCAGCAGCCAAGATCATACGGGGGCAACTAATGAAAAACTGTTTTTT.